This T cell receptor (beta chain) was sequenced in a study of identical twins. Unique molecular identifiers were present on cDNA, and template switching added a universal primer site. One entry per CDR3 protein results from TCRdb running MiXCR on the 5' RACE reads. The data contain around 280,000 distinct CDR3 sequences, roughly 8.6% of them singletons. Notes on the study in general: Out-of-frame alpha sequences shared by twins showed excess low generation probability.

A remark on this clonotype: Its antigen remains unidentified.

Between the trimmed V and J ends, which lost 0 bases and 5 bases, there was a span of 11 bases. The CDR3 loop spans 15 amino acids. CDR1 SGHTA and CDR2 FQGNSA come from the germline V gene. The data were also submitted as part of a second study, on yellow fever vaccine responses in identical twins. That publication notes: It has been reported that, in twins, the vaccine T cell response seemed partly convergent and partly personalized.

The rearrangement links TRBV7-2 to TRBJ2-1; tentatively, D is TRBD2 (5 bases). The sequence derives from a woman younger than 35 in good health. The sequenced sample consisted of memory (CD45RO+) T cells sorted from blood. The CDR3 nucleotides are TGTGCCAGCAGCTTAGCTGGCGGGCAAAACAATGAGCAGTTCTTC. Amino acids: CASSLAGGQNNEQFF.